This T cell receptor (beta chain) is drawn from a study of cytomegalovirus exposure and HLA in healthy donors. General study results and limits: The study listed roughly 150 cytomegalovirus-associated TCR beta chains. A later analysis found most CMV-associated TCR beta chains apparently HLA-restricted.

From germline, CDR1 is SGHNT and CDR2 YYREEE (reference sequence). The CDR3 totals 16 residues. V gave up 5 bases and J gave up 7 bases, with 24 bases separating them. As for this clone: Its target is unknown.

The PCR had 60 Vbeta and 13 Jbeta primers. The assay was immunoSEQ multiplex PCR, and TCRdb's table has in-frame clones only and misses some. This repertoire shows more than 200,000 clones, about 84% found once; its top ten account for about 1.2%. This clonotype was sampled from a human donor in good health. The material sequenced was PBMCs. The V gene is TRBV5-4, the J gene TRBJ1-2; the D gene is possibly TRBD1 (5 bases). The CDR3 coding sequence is TGTGCCAGCAGGGGTGGCAGGGCCGGTTTTTCCGCTGGCTACACCTTC. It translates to CASRGGRAGFSAGYTF. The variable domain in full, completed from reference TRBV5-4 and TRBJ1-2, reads ETGVTQSPTHLIKTRGQQVTLRCSSQSGHNTVSWYQQALGQGPQFIFQYYREEENGRGNFPPRFSGLQFPNYSSELNVNALELDDSALYLCASRGGRAGFSAGYTFGSGTRLTVV.